The T cell receptor (beta chain) under discussion was sequenced for a study of regulatory T cells in long-lasting Graves disease. Overall study: Over-5-year antithyroid drug use with positive TSH receptor antibodies defined persistent Graves' disease in the study. Overall study findings and caveats: Relative to new patients (approximately 960), persistent patients exhibited greater sharing of public clonotypes (more than 2,500).

Trimming at V came to 2 bases and at J to 6 bases, leaving 8 bases not matched to a gene. The CDR3 is 14 residues long. Germline CDR1 and CDR2: SGDLS and YYNGEE. Arm-PCR with iRepertoire HTBI primers amplified the CDR3 regions for these TCR beta libraries. TCRdb fed the multiplex PCR reads into MiXCR, producing one record per CDR3 protein. The data show almost 350,000 distinct CDR3 sequences, with around a fifth seen just once and just under 30% held by the top ten. Time point specified: persistent/refractory GD, antithyroid drugs over 5 years with positive TRAb. RNA from PBMCs was the source of the TCR library. EDTA tubes received approximately 9 milliliters of drawn peripheral blood. Of note for this clonotype: Antigen unknown.

This sequence was found in a female donor with Graves disease. The V and J genes are TRBV9 and TRBJ2-7; 7 nucleotides match TRBD1. The source was peripheral blood mononuclear cells (PBMCs), collected when the disease was refractory, from a patient treated with antithyroid drugs. The CDR3 DNA sequence: TGTGCCAGCAGCGTTACAGGGGATTCAGTCGAGCAGTACTTC. This codes for CASSVTGDSVEQYF.